Below, 5 T cell receptor beta chains from the same sample are listed, as sequenced in a study of human T cells and chemical hapten exposure. Specified time point: healthy volunteer bleed at 2 weeks. Total RNA was extracted from unfractionated whole blood. TCRdb recomputed calls from the RACE reads with MiXCR, one row per CDR3 protein. The sample lists 30,000 or so distinct CDR3 sequences; 6% to 7.5% were seen once. The sequenced sample consisted of whole blood. The receptor source for this set is a human donor in good health. Some clones in this sample may be carry-over from other donors' samples.

The chain joins TRBV28 to TRBJ2-1; perhaps TRBD1 as D (5 bases). CDR1 is MDHEN, CDR2 SYDVKM, per germline. The CDR3 covers 14 residues. Deletions cut 7 bases from V and 9 bases from J, with 19 bases between. CDR3: CASTTPVGRSEQFF. The DNA of the CDR3 is TGTGCCAGCACCACCCCCGTGGGGCGCAGTGAGCAGTTCTTC.

Only a few counts were recorded for this clonotype. The rearrangement uses TRBV10-2 and TRBJ2-3; TRBD1 or TRBD2 may be the D gene (5 bases each). Germline CDR1 reads WSHSY; CDR2 reads SAAADI. The CDR3 covers 12 residues. V was shortened by 0 bases and J by 9 bases, with 7 bases between the two germline ends. CDR3 DNA sequence: TGCGCCAGCAGTGAGTCGAGGGGAACGCAGTATTTT. Its protein is CASSESRGTQYF.

The chain uses TRBV6-1 and TRBJ2-7; no clear D. Germline loops: CDR1 MNHNS, CDR2 SASEGT. V gave up 0 bases and J gave up 5 bases, with 17 bases separating them. The CDR3 is made up of 16 amino acids. CDR3 sequence reads: CASSEAGANWADEQYF. As DNA, the CDR3 is TGTGCCAGCAGTGAAGCGGGTGCTAATTGGGCGGACGAGCAGTACTTC.

The gene calls are TRBV20-1 and TRBJ1-2; 7 bases map to TRBD1. J lost 2 bases, V lost 4 bases, and 7 bases had no gene match. CDR1 DFQATT and CDR2 SNEGSKA come from the germline V gene (reference sequence). The CDR3 is made up of 14 amino acids. The CDR3 loop is CSATGTATNYGYTF. The CDR3 bases are TGCAGTGCTACCGGGACAGCGACCAACTATGGCTACACCTTC.

This chain joins TRBV20-1 and TRBJ2-7, with TRBD2 as a possible D gene (6 bases). This CDR3 has 12 residues. Germline CDR1 reads DFQATT; CDR2 reads SNEGSKA (reference sequence). The V and J ends lost 3 bases and 3 bases respectively, with 9 bases between them. CDR3 DNA: TGCAGTGCTAGGGGAGGATACTACGAGCAGTACTTC. Encoded protein: CSARGGYYEQYF.